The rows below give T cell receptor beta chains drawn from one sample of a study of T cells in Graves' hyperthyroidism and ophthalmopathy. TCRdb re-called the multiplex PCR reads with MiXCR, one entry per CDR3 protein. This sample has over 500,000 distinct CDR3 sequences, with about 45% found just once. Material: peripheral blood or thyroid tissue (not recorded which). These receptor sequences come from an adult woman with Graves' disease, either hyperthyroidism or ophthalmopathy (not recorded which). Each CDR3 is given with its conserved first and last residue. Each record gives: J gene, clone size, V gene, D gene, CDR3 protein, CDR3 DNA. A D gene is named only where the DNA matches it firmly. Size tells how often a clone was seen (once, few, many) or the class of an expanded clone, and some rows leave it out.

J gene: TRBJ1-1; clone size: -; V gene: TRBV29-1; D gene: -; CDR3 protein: CSVDRTNMNTEAFF; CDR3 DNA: TGCAGCGTGGACCGAACTAACATGAACACTGAAGCTTTCTTT
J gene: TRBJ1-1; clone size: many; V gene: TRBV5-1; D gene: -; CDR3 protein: CASSLGVGETGPTEAFF; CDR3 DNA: TGCGCCAGCAGCTTGGGGGTGGGTGAGACTGGGCCCACTGAAGCTTTCTTT
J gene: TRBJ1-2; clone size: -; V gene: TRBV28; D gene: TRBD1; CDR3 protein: CASRLGQSSYGYTF; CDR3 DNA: TGTGCCAGCAGACTGGGACAGAGTTCCTATGGCTACACCTTC
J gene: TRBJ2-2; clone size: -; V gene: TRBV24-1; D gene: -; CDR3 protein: CATLREANTGEPFF; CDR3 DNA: TGTGCCACCCTGCGAGAGGCGAACACCGGGGAGCCGTTTTTT
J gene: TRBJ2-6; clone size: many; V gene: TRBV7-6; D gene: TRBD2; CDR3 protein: CASSPLLAGGPVGANVLTF; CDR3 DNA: TGTGCCAGCAGCCCACTACTAGCGGGAGGGCCGGTTGGGGCCAACGTCCTGACTTTC
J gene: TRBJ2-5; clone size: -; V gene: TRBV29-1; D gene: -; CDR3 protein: CSVSARGGEETQYF; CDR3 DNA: TGCAGCGTATCGGCCAGGGGTGGCGAAGAGACCCAGTACTTC
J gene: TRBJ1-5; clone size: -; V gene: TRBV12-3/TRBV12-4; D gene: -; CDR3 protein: CASSLATGFWPQHF; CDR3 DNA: TGTGCCAGCAGTTTAGCGACGGGCTTTTGGCCCCAGCATTTT
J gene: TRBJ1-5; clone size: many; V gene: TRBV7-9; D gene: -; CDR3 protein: CASSRQYNQPQHF; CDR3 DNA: TGTGCCAGCAGCCGGCAGTACAATCAGCCCCAGCATTTT
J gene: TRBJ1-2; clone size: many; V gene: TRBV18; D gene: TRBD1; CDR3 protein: CASSPGQGGGYGYTF; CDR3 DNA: TGTGCCAGCTCACCCGGACAGGGAGGAGGCTATGGCTACACCTTC
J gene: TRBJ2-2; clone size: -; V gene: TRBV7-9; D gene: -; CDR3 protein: CASSPRDGMNTGELFF; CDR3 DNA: TGTGCCAGCAGCCCCCGGGACGGGATGAACACCGGGGAGCTGTTTTTT
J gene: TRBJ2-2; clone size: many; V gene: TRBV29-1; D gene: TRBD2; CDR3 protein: CSQILREGWIGELFF; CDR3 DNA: TGCAGCCAAATTCTGCGGGAGGGATGGATCGGGGAGCTGTTTTTT
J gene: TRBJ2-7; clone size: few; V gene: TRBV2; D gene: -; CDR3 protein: CASSAGLEQYF; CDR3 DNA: TGTGCCAGCAGCGCGGGACTGGAGCAGTACTTC
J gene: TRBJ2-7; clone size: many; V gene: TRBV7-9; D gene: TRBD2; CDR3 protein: CASSLWTSGRDEQYF; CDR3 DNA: TGTGCCAGCAGCTTGTGGACTAGCGGGCGTGACGAGCAGTACTTC
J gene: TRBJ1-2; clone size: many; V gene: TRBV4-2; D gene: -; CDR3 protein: CASSQKTVSDGYTF; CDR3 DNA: TGTGCCAGCAGCCAAAAGACAGTCTCCGATGGCTACACCTTC
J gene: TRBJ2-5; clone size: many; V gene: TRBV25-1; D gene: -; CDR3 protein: CASSEMGPTLQETQYF; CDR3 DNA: TGTGCCAGCAGTGAAATGGGCCCAACTCTCCAAGAGACCCAGTACTTC
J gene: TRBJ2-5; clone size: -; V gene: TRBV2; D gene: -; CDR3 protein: CASSWEFGTQYF; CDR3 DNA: TGTGCCAGCAGCTGGGAGTTTGGGACCCAGTACTTC
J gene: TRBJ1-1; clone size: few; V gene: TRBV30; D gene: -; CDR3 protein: CAWSARANEAFF; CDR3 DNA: TGTGCCTGGAGTGCCCGGGCGAATGAAGCTTTCTTT
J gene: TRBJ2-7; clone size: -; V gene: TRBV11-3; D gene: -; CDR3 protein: CASSRSSNYEQYF; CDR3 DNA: TGTGCCAGCAGTCGTAGCAGTAACTACGAGCAGTACTTC
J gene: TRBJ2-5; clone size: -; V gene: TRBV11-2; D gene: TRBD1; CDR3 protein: CASSDGTGGVTQYF; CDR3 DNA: TGTGCCAGCAGCGACGGGACAGGCGGCGTGACCCAGTACTTC
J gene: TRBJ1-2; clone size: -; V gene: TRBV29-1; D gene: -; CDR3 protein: CSVGEGLYGYTF; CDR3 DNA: TGCAGCGTTGGGGAGGGACTCTATGGCTACACCTTC
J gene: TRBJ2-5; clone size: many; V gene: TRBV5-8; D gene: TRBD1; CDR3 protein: CASSLTGQGQETQYF; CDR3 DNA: TGTGCCAGCAGCTTGACCGGACAGGGACAAGAGACCCAGTACTTC
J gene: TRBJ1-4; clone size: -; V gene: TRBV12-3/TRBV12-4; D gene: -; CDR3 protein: CASSLRWGVGLFF; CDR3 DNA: TGTGCCAGCAGCCTCCGTTGGGGTGTAGGACTGTTTTTT
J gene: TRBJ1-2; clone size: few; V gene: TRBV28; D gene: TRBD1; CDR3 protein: CASTLGQGADYGYTF; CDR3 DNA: TGTGCCAGCACTTTAGGGCAGGGGGCGGACTATGGCTACACCTTC
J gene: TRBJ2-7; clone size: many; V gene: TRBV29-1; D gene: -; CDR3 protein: CSVGDPRGEQYF; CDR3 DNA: TGCAGCGTTGGAGACCCGAGGGGGGAGCAGTACTTC
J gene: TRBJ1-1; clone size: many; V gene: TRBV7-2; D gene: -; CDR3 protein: CASSLYGQNTEAFF; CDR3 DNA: TGTGCCAGCAGCTTATACGGACAGAACACTGAAGCTTTCTTT
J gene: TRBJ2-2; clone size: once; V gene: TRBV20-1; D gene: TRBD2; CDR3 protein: CSARAGPGRGQTNTGELFF; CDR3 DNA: TGCAGTGCTAGAGCTGGACCCGGGAGGGGTCAGACGAACACCGGGGAGCTGTTTTTT
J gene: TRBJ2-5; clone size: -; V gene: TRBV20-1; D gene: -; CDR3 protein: CSASHGAEAETQYF; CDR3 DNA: TGCAGTGCTAGTCATGGGGCCGAGGCGGAGACCCAGTACTTC
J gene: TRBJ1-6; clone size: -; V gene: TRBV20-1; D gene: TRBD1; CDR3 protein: CSASPAGTVNSPLHF; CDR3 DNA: TGCAGTGCTAGCCCGGCCGGGACAGTCAATTCACCCCTCCACTTT
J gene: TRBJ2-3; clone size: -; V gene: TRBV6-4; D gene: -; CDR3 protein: CASSGRGETDTQYF; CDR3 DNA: TGTGCCAGCAGCGGCAGGGGCGAAACAGATACGCAGTATTTT
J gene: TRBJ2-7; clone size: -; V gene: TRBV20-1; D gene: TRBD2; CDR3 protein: CSATTSGGSYEQYF; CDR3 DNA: TGCAGTGCCACGACTAGCGGAGGCTCCTACGAGCAGTACTTC
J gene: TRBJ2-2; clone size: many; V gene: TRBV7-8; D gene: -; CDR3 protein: CASSFLATTGELFF; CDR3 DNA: TGTGCCAGCAGCTTCCTAGCGACCACCGGGGAGCTGTTTTTT
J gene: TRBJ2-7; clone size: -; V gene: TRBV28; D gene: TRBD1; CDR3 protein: CASSWRQGYHEQYF; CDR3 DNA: TGTGCCAGCAGTTGGAGACAGGGGTACCACGAGCAGTACTTC
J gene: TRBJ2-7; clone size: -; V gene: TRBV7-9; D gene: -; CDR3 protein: CASSQGWQGTYEQYF; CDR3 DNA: TGTGCCAGCAGCCAAGGGTGGCAGGGGACCTACGAGCAGTACTTC
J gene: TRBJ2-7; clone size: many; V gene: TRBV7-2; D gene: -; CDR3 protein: CASSPRTSYEQYF; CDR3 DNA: TGTGCCAGCAGCCCCCGCACCTCCTACGAGCAGTACTTC
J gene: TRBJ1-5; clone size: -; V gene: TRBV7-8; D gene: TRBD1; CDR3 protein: CASRATGGDQPQHF; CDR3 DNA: TGTGCCAGCAGAGCCACAGGGGGGGATCAGCCCCAGCATTTT
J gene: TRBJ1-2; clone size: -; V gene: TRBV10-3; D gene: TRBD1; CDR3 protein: CAISDQGAMGGYTF; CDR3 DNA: TGTGCCATCAGTGATCAGGGGGCTATGGGTGGCTACACCTTC
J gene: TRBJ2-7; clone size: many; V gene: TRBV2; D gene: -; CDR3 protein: CASSEGQGVEQYF; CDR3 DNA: TGTGCCAGCAGTGAGGGGCAGGGTGTCGAGCAGTACTTC
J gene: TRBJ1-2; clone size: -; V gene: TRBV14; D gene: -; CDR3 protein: CASSQDFGALYGYTF; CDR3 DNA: TGTGCCAGCAGCCAAGATTTCGGAGCTCTTTATGGCTACACCTTC
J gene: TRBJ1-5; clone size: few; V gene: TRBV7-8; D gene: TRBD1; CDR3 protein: CASSFQGGQGQPQHF; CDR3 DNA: TGTGCCAGCAGCTTCCAAGGCGGACAGGGGCAGCCCCAGCATTTT
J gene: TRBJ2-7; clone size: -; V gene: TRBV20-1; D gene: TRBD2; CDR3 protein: CSAVIAGRIYEQYF; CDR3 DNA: TGCAGTGCGGTAATAGCGGGAAGGATCTACGAGCAGTACTTC
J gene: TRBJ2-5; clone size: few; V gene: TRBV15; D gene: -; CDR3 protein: CATSPSYQETQYF; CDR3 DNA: TGTGCCACCAGCCCAAGTTACCAAGAGACCCAGTACTTC